This T cell receptor (beta chain) was documented in a study of shared clonotypes between healthy human individuals (dated by TCRdb to the early 2020s). For the wider study: The cohort comprised two women and a few men aged 18 to 49 years. Per donor, three plates each were used for CD4 naive and CD4 memory, two for CD8 naive, and one for CD8 memory. To increase sequencing depth and limit assay-specific biases, different laboratories used diverse techniques to prepare libraries and sequence TCR repertoires. To estimate repertoire size and how much clonotypes are shared between individuals, the study performed deep sequencing of blood TCR repertoires from roughly five healthy adults. Each donor's leukapheresis produced roughly between roughly 0.85 and 9.5 billion PBMCs.

Points the paper makes about the study in general: Even with the large sequencing depth, rarefaction of the sorted-subset datasets indicated that sequencing was incomplete. Based on pairwise subsampling, the degree of clonotype sharing among donors was expected to be affected by sequencing depth. When a few donors were compared, the shared fraction of clonotypes was approximately 5% for naive CD4, roughly 3.4% for naive CD8, roughly 2.5% for memory CD4, and less than 0.45% for memory CD8. Because the study included a small number of donors, the genetic and exposure-history diversity represented was limited. Only blood was sampled, and tissue TCR repertoires likely differ from those in blood. Larger estimated clonotype richness was generally found for naive subsets than for memory subsets. Higher generation probabilities were observed for clonotypes shared by all four sorted-subset donors than for non-shared clonotypes.

The germline V gene sets CDR1 to MNHEY and CDR2 to SVGAGI. The CDR3 spans 14 residues, from the cysteine through the phenylalanine. Left in the record is the CDR3 DNA by itself, 42 bases read in frame from the first base. The trim is 8 bases for V and 3 bases for J, with a gap of 13 bases between the germline ends. About this clone: Its antigen remains unidentified. One base away there is no much larger clone; base qualities are not given.

Using the deep immunoSEQ assay, multiplex PCR amplified TCR CDR3 regions from genomic DNA. For each cell subset, the extracted genomic DNA was distributed evenly across all wells of several immunoSEQ 96-well plates, and each plate served as one replicate. For sorted subsets, approximately 210 ng genomic DNA, equal to tens of thousands of T cell genomes, was loaded into each replicate PCR. Purified libraries were quantified with a Qubit 3.0 fluorometer, sized on a Bioanalyzer 2100, and re-quantified with the KAPA Library Quantification kit. Each immunoSEQ 96-well plate was sequenced on its own single-read 150-cycle Illumina NextSeq 550 flow cell. Concerning the study's data processing: Because only junctional sequences without quality scores were contained in the immunoSEQ output, filtering matching that applied to full-length reads could not be performed. Sequences were annotated with PyIR, a Python wrapper for IgBLAST v1.9, using IMGT germline references to assign V/J genes and CDR3. Reads with weak V/J assignments (E-value above 1e-6), missing CDR3, stop codons, out-of-frame junctions, or ambiguous translated residues were removed. V3J clonotypes were defined by identical inferred V gene, J gene, and CDR3 amino acid sequence. The percentage overlap between two repertoires was calculated by dividing the number of shared unique clonotypes by the size of the smaller repertoire. Richness of each repertoire was evaluated using RTK rarefaction, the Chao1 estimator, and Recon v2.1 estimates of unobserved clonotypes. Generation probabilities were computed with OLGA for all TCRbeta clonotypes obtained by the gDNA method from several donors. The table comes from immuneACCESS by way of TCRdb, which keeps in-frame sequences with V and J called. Part of the clones is missing from these tables; in studies checked, under half for an unresolved V gene and the rest for unknown reasons. D and trimming come from the DNA, and the V and J calls and clone size come from that table. This sample lists around 2.5 million clones; 90% to 95% were detected once. The leading ten clones occupy more than 0.35% of the sample.

The donors were healthy, HIV-negative adults who had no recently reported acute infections or vaccinations. All donors were Caucasian adults living in Nashville, Tennessee, USA. CD4+ T cells were enriched by magnetic negative selection; naive cells were then positively selected on CD45RA, and the negative fraction formed the memory subset. Blood was collected by leukapheresis, and PBMCs were isolated by Ficoll-Histopaque density gradient centrifugation and then cryopreserved in liquid nitrogen vapor phase. Analytical flow cytometry was used to check the purity and quantity of every magnetically sorted T cell population. Genomic DNA was isolated from every sorted fraction and measured by UV absorbance on a Nanodrop 2000c.

Source material: naive CD4+ T cells from PBMCs. In light of the paper, this sample's cell subset or site label describes: CD45RA+ positively selected. The receptor was isolated from a man between 18 and 29 years old in good health. Some clones in this sample may be carry-over from other donors' samples. The V and J genes are TRBV6-5 and TRBJ2-2, and perhaps TRBD1 as D gene, on 6 matching bases. The CDR3 region reads CASCEQGHTGELFF. The DNA sequence is given as TGTGCCAGCTGCGAGCAGGGGCACACCGGGGAGCTGTTTTTT.